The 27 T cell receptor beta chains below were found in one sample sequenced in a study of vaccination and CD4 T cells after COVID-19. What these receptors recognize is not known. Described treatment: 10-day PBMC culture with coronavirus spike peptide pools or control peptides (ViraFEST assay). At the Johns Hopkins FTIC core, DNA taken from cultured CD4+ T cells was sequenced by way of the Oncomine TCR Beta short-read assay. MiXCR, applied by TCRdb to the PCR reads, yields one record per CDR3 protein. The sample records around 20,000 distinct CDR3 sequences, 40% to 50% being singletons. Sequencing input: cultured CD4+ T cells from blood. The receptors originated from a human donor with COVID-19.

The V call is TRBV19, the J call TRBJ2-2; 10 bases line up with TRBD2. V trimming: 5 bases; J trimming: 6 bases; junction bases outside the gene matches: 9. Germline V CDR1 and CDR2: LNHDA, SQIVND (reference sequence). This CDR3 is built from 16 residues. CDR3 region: CASSLRAGGHSGELFF. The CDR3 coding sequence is TGTGCCAGTAGTCTGAGAGCGGGGGGGCATTCCGGGGAGCTGTTTTTT.

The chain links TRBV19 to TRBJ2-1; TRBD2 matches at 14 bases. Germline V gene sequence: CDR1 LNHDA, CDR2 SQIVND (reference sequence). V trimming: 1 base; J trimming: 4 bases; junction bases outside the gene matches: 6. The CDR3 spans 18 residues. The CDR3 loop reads CASSIATGLAGVYNEQFF. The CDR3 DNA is TGTGCCAGTAGTATAGCTACGGGACTAGCGGGGGTTTACAATGAGCAGTTCTTC.

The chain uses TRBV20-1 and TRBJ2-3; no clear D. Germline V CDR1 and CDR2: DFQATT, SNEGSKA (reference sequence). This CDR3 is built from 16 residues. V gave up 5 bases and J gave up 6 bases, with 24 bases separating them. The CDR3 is CSASRRKTPPRDTQYF. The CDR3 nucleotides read TGCAGTGCTTCCCGACGGAAAACTCCACCCAGGGATACGCAGTATTTT.

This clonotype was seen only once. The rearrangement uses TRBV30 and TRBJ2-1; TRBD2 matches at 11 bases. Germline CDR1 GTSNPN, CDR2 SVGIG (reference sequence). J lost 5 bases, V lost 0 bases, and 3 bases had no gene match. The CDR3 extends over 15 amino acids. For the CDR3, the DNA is TGTGCCTGGAGTGTCCTAGCGGGGGGCAACAATGAGCAGTTCTTC. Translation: CAWSVLAGGNNEQFF.

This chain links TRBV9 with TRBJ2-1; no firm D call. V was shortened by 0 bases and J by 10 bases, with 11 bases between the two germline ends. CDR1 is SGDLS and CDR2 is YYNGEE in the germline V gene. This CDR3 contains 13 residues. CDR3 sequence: CASSVVLAGEQFF. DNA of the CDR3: TGTGCCAGCAGCGTAGTGTTGGCCGGGGAGCAGTTCTTC.

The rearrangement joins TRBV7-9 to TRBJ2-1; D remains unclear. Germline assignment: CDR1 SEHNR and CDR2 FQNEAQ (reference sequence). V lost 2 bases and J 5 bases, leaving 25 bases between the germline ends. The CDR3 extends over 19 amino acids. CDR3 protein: CASSLSGSRVGMVNNEQFF. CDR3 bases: TGTGCCAGCAGCTTATCGGGCAGCCGTGTGGGGATGGTGAACAATGAGCAGTTCTTC.

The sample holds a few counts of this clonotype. CDR3 sequence (DNA): TGTGCCAGCAGTGAAGCGCTTACGGGCCATTCGGGGGGCGGCAATCAGCCCCAGCATTTT. It codes for CASSEALTGHSGGGNQPQHF. V and J are TRBV6-1 and TRBJ1-5; D might be TRBD1 (6 bases). With 0 bases removed from V and 2 bases from J, the gap between germline ends came to 23 bases. CDR3 size: 20 residues. CDR1 MNHNS and CDR2 SASEGT come from the germline V gene.

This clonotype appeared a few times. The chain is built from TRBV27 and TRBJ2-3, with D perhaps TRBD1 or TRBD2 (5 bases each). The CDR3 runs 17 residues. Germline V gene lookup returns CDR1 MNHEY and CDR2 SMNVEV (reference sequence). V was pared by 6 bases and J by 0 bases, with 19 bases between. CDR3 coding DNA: TGTGCCAGCAGCCTCACTCCCGGGACGAGCAGCACAGATACGCAGTATTTT. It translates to CASSLTPGTSSTDTQYF.

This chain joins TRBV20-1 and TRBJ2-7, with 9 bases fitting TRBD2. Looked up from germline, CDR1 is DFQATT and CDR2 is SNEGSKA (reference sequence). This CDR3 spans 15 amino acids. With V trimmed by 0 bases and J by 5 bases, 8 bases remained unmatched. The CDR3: CSARDARTSVDEQYF. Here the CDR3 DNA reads TGCAGTGCTAGAGATGCGCGGACTAGCGTCGACGAGCAGTACTTC.

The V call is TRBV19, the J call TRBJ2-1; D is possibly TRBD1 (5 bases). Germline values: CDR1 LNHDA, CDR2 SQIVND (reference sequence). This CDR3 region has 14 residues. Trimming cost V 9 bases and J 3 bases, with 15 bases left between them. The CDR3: CASPLGANYNEQFF. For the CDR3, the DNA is TGTGCCAGCCCTCTAGGGGCGAACTACAATGAGCAGTTCTTC.

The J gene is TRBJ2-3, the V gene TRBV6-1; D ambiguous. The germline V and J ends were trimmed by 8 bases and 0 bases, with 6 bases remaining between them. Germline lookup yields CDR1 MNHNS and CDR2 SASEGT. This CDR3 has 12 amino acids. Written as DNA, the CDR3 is TGTGCCAGCGCCACGAGCACAGATACGCAGTATTTT. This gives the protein CASATSTDTQYF.

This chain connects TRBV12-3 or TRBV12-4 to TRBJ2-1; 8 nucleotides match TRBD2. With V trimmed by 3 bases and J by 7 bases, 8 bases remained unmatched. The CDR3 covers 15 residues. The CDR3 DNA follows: TGTGCCAGCAGTTTGGGCGGGGGGTCAAAAAATGAGCAGTTCTTC. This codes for CASSLGGGSKNEQFF.

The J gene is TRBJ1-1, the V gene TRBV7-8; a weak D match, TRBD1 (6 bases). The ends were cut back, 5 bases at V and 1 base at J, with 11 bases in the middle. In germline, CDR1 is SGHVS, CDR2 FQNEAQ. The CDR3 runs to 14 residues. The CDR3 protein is CASSRQAGNTEAFF. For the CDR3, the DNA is TGTGCCAGCAGCCGACAGGCGGGGAACACTGAAGCTTTCTTT.

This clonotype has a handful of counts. CDR3 DNA sequence: TGTGCCAGCAGGGGGGAGGGTGACAATCAGCCCCAGCATTTT. Translating gives CASRGEGDNQPQHF. The chain has TRBV19 and TRBJ1-5; 7 bases match TRBD1. The junction had 8 bases not matched to a gene; V was cut back by 9 bases and J by 3 bases. CDR3 length equals 14 residues. From germline, CDR1 is LNHDA and CDR2 SQIVND (reference sequence).

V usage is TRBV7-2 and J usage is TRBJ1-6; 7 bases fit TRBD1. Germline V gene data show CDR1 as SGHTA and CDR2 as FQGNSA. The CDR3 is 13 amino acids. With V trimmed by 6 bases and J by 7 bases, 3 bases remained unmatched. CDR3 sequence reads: CASRETGNSPLHF. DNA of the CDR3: TGTGCCAGCAGGGAGACAGGGAATTCACCCCTCCACTTT.

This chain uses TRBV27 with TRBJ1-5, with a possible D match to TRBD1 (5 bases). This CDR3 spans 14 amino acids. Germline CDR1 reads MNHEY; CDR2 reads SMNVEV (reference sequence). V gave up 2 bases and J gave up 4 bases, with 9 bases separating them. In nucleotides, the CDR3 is TGTGCCAGCAGTTTAGCTGACAGAAATCAGCCCCAGCATTTT. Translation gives CASSLADRNQPQHF.

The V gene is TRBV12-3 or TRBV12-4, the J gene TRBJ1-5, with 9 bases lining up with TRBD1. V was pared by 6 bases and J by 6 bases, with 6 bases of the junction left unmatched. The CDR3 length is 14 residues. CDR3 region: CASSPGTGTQPQHF. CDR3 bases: TGTGCCAGCAGCCCCGGGACAGGGACTCAGCCCCAGCATTTT.

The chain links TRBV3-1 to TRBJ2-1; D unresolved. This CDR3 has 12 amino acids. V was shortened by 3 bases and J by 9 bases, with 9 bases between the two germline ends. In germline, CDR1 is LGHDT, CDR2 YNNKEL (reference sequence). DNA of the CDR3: TGTGCCAGCAGCCATGAGCGCCGTGAGCAGTTCTTC. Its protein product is CASSHERREQFF.

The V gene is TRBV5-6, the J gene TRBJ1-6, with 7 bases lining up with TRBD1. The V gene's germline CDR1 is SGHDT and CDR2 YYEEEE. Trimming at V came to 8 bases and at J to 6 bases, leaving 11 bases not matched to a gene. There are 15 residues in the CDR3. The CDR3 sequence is CASRGTGTVNSPLHF. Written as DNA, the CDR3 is TGTGCCAGTCGAGGAACCGGGACAGTTAATTCACCCCTCCACTTT.

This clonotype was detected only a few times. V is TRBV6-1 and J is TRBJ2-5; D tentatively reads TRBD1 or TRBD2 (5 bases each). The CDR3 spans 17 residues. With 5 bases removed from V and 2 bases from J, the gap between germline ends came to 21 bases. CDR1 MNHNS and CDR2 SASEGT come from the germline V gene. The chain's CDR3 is CASSTPMIRGRQETQYF. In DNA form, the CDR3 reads TGTGCCAGCAGTACCCCAATGATAAGGGGACGGCAAGAGACCCAGTACTTC.

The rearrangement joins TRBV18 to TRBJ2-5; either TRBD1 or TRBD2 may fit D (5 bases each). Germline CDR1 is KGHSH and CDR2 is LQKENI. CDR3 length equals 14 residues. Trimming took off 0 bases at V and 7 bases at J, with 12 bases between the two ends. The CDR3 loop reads CASSPPGTRGTQYF. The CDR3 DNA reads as TGTGCCAGCTCACCACCCGGGACCCGGGGGACCCAGTACTTC.

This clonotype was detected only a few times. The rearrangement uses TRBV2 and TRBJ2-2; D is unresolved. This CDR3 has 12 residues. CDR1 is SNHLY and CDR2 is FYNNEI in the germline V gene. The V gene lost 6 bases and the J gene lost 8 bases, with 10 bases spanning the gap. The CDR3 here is CASRVDSGELFF. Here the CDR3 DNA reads TGTGCCAGCAGGGTTGATAGTGGGGAGCTGTTTTTT.

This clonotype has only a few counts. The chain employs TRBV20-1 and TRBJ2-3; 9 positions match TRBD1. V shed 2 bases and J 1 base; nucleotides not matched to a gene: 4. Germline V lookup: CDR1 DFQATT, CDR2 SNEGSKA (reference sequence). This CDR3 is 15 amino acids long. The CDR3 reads CSARPHRGRTDTQYF. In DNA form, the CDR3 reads TGCAGTGCTAGACCCCACAGGGGGCGCACAGATACGCAGTATTTT.

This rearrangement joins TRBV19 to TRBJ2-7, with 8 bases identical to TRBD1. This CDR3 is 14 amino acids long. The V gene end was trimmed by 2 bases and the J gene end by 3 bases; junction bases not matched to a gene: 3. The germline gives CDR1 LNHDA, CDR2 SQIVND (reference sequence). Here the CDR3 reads CASSINTGGYEQYF. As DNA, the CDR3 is TGTGCCAGTAGTATAAATACAGGGGGCTACGAGCAGTACTTC.

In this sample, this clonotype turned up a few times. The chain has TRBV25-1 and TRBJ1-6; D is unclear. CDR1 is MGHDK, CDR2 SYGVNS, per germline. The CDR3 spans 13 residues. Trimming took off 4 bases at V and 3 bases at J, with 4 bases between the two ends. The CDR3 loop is CASSAVYNSPLHF. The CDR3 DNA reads TGTGCCAGCAGTGCCGTCTATAATTCACCCCTCCACTTT.

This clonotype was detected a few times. CDR3 coding DNA: TGTGCCAGCAGTTTGACAGGGGCCGCAGGATATAGCAATCAGCCCCAGCATTTT. Residues: CASSLTGAAGYSNQPQHF. V usage is TRBV27 and J usage is TRBJ1-5, with 8 bases aligning to TRBD1. The CDR3 extends over 18 amino acids. V lost 3 bases to trimming and J lost 0 bases; unmatched junction nucleotides: 10. Germline values: CDR1 MNHEY, CDR2 SMNVEV (reference sequence).

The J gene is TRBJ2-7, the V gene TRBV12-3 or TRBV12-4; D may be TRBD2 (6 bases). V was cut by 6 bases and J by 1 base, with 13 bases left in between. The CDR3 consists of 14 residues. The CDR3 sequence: CASRRVGGSYEQYF. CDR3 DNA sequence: TGTGCCAGCAGAAGGGTGGGGGGATCCTACGAGCAGTACTTC.